The sequence of this TCR beta chain was determined in a study of neoadjuvant anti-PD-1 for oral cavity cancer. Regarding the study as a whole: After neoadjuvant nivolumab, PBMC T cell clonality was significantly higher in non-responders than responders.

Data came from immunoSEQ multiplex PCR; TCRdb stores just in-frame clones and leaves some out. Of over 25,000 clones in the sample, around four fifths were seen once. CDR3 length equals 19 residues. With 5 bases clipped from V and 2 bases from J, the junction kept 17 bases outside the gene matches. Germline-derived CDR1 and CDR2 are LNHDA and SQIVND (reference sequence). This clone was seen more than once but under ten times. The antigen is undetermined. The time point here: after neoadjuvant nivolumab, at surgical resection. These oral cavity squamous cell carcinomas were HPV-negative and locally advanced.

The V and J genes are TRBV19 and TRBJ1-5; 8 bases are a match to TRBD1. The clonotype originates from a person aged 35-79 years with oral cavity squamous cell carcinoma. The material was PBMCs, obtained after nivolumab (anti-PD-1) treatment. The CDR3 here is CASSLQIRGRVSGNQPQHF. CDR3 nucleotides: TGTGCCAGTAGTCTCCAAATCAGGGGGCGCGTTAGTGGCAATCAGCCCCAGCATTTT. Variable domain in full (rest from reference TRBV19 and TRBJ1-5): DGGITQSPKYLFRKEGQNVTLSCEQNLNHDAMYWYRQDPGQGLRLIYYSQIVNDFQKGDIAEGYSVSREKKESFPLTVTSAQKNPTAFYLCASSLQIRGRVSGNQPQHFGDGTRLSIL.